This entry is about one T cell receptor beta chain. The CDR3 runs 15 residues. The ends were cut back, 3 bases at V and 3 bases at J, with 13 bases in the middle. Germline V gene lookup returns CDR1 SGHRS and CDR2 YFSETQ. The data originate from a study of T-cell memory formation after mild COVID-19. TCRdb analysed the 5' RACE reads with MiXCR anew, one entry per CDR3 protein. This sample has about 390,000 distinct CDR3 sequences, with about 17% found just once. The clonotype comes from a man younger than 35 who had mild COVID-19 (a few samples of this study predate the infection). Cell type and time point are not known. The material sequenced was PBMCs or a T cell subset sorted from them (not recorded which). V and J are TRBV5-1 and TRBJ2-1; D remains unclear. CDR3 bases: TGCGCCAGCAGCTCTGAGGCATCCCTCTACAATGAGCAGTTCTTC. It is translated as CASSSEASLYNEQFF.